This T cell receptor (beta chain) was obtained from a study of siplizumab effects on memory and regulatory T cells. Trimming removed 8 bases at V and 2 bases at J, with 3 bases between. From germline, CDR1 is MGHDK and CDR2 SYGVNS. The CDR3 is 10 residues long. The assay was immunoSEQ multiplex PCR, and TCRdb's table has in-frame clones only and misses some. Of about 100,000 clones in the sample, 94% were seen once. This TCR was sampled from a human donor in good health. The genes are TRBV25-1 and TRBJ1-1, with no clear D. Material for sequencing was non-Treg CD4+ T cells sorted from blood. The CDR3 nucleotides are TGTGCCAGCGGAAACACTGAAGCTTTCTTT. Amino acids: CASGNTEAFF.